This passage covers 31 T cell receptor beta chains from one sample sequenced in a study of T cell responses to AZD1222 COVID-19 vaccine. TCRdb's copy holds only in-frame clones and misses some; the assay was immunoSEQ multiplex PCR. The table shows approximately 150,000 clones, with around 95% occurring only once. The sequencing here drew on peripheral blood, taken on day 0 of AZD1222 vaccination. All receptors derive from an adult in good health.

The chain combines TRBV30 with TRBJ2-1, with D uncertain. The ends were cut back, 1 base at V and 5 bases at J, with 9 bases in the middle. Germline V gene data show CDR1 as GTSNPN and CDR2 as SVGIG (reference sequence). The length of the CDR3 is 13 residues. The CDR3 region is CAWSENLDNEQFF. CDR3 sequence (DNA): TGTGCCTGGAGTGAGAACTTAGACAATGAGCAGTTCTTC.

The rearrangement links TRBV19 to TRBJ1-5; D not resolved. Deletions cut 6 bases from V and 11 bases from J, with 14 bases between. This CDR3 contains 12 residues. The germline gives CDR1 LNHDA, CDR2 SQIVND (reference sequence). CDR3 protein: CASSGNFVAQHF. DNA of the CDR3: TGTGCCAGTAGCGGAAATTTCGTCGCCCAGCATTTT. Variable domain in full (rest from reference TRBV19 and TRBJ1-5): DGGITQSPKYLFRKEGQNVTLSCEQNLNHDAMYWYRQDPGQGLRLIYYSQIVNDFQKGDIAEGYSVSREKKESFPLTVTSAQKNPTAFYLCASSGNFVAQHFGDGTRLSIL.

The chain couples TRBV5-8 to TRBJ2-5; 11 nucleotides align to TRBD1. Germline V gene sequence: CDR1 SGHTS, CDR2 YDEGEE. J was trimmed by 5 bases and V by 4 bases; bases with no gene match: 7. The CDR3 runs to 15 residues. CDR3 bases: TGTGCCAGCAGCGGTGGACAGGGGGCGTACGAGACCCAGTACTTC. It is translated as CASSGGQGAYETQYF. Variable domain in full (rest from reference TRBV5-8 and TRBJ2-5): EAGVTQSPTHLIKTRGQQATLRCSPISGHTSVYWYQQALGLGLQFLLWYDEGEERNRGNFPPRFSGRQFPNYSSELNVNALELEDSALYLCASSGGQGAYETQYFGPGTRLLVL.

This clone was counted a few times. CDR3 DNA sequence: TGCGCCAGCAGCTTGGGGGACGGGGGCGGCTATGGCTACACCTTC. Encoded protein: CASSLGDGGGYGYTF. V usage is TRBV5-1 and J usage is TRBJ1-2; a weak D match, TRBD1 (6 bases). The CDR3 is made up of 15 amino acids. V lost 0 bases, J lost 4 bases, and 13 bases lay in between. Looked up from germline, CDR1 is SGHRS and CDR2 is YFSETQ.

This chain uses TRBV7-8 with TRBJ2-1, with D uncertain. Trimming removed 2 bases at V and 0 bases at J, with 5 bases between. This CDR3 region has 14 residues. The V gene's germline CDR1 is SGHVS and CDR2 FQNEAQ. CDR3 residues: CASSLRTSYNEQFF. The DNA for the CDR3 is TGTGCCAGCAGCTTACGGACCTCCTACAATGAGCAGTTCTTC.

This chain uses TRBV5-8 with TRBJ1-2; unclear D gene. This CDR3 comprises 11 residues. CDR1 SGHTS and CDR2 YDEGEE come from the germline V gene. V was trimmed by 4 bases and J by 5 bases, leaving 6 bases between them. The CDR3 region has the DNA TGTGCCAGCAGCCCCTGGTATGGCTACACCTTC. Translated, it gives CASSPWYGYTF.

This clone has only one observation. The J gene is TRBJ2-3, the V gene TRBV3-1 (or the pseudogene TRBV3-2); a possible D gene is TRBD1 (6 bases). The germline CDR1 and CDR2 sequences are LGHDT and YNNKEL (reference sequence). V dropped 4 bases and J dropped 2 bases, with 10 bases sitting between them. The CDR3 spans 14 residues. CDR3 amino acids: CASSPGQFTDTQYF. CDR3 sequence (DNA): TGTGCCAGCAGCCCCGGACAGTTCACAGATACGCAGTATTTT.

The gene calls are TRBV7-2 and TRBJ1-2; TRBD1 aligns across 9 bases. CDR1 SGHTA and CDR2 FQGNSA come from the germline V gene. The CDR3 length is 16 residues. The trim removed 1 base at V and 4 bases at J, leaving 7 bases unmatched. In DNA, the CDR3 is TGTGCCAGCAGCTTAGGAACAGGGGGCTTCTTCTATGGCTACACCTTC. Protein: CASSLGTGGFFYGYTF.

The chain joins TRBV4-1 to TRBJ1-4; 10 nucleotides match TRBD1. This CDR3 has 16 amino acids. Trimming at V came to 3 bases and at J to 8 bases, leaving 9 bases not matched to a gene. Germline V gene data show CDR1 as MGHRA and CDR2 as YSYEKL. The CDR3 is CASSQQPGQGNEKLFF. Written as DNA, the CDR3 is TGCGCCAGCAGCCAGCAACCGGGACAGGGGAACGAAAAACTGTTTTTT.

The V gene is TRBV5-1, the J gene TRBJ2-5; 9 nucleotides agree with TRBD2. J gave up 4 bases and V 0 bases, and 4 bases lay outside the gene matches. The CDR3 is made up of 15 amino acids. CDR1 is SGHRS and CDR2 is YFSETQ in the germline V gene. Here the CDR3 reads CASSLAAGGPETQYF. For the CDR3, the DNA is TGCGCCAGCAGCTTGGCTGCGGGGGGGCCAGAGACCCAGTACTTC.

The chain carries TRBV6-5 and TRBJ1-1; 8 bases line up with TRBD1. V shed 7 bases and J 1 base; nucleotides not matched to a gene: 5. The V gene's germline CDR1 is MNHEY and CDR2 SVGAGI. The CDR3 contains 14 residues. Here the CDR3 DNA reads TGTGCCAGCACGAGAGACAGGGGGAACACTGAAGCTTTCTTT. It codes for CASTRDRGNTEAFF.

DNA of the CDR3: TGTGCCAGCAGCGTAATTTCGAATTCACCCCTCCACTTT. It translates to CASSVISNSPLHF. The V and J genes are TRBV9 and TRBJ1-6, with D hard to call. The CDR3 extends over 13 amino acids. V was clipped by 1 base and J by 7 bases, with 6 bases between them. The germline V gene has CDR1 SGDLS and CDR2 YYNGEE.

The chain recombines TRBV19 with TRBJ2-1; D is ambiguous. The CDR3 covers 13 residues. Germline V gives CDR1 LNHDA, CDR2 SQIVND (reference sequence). V gave up 4 bases and J gave up 0 bases, with 4 bases separating them. CDR3 residues: CASSTSSYNEQFF. DNA for the CDR3: TGTGCCAGTAGTACAAGCTCCTACAATGAGCAGTTCTTC.

The J gene is TRBJ2-2, the V gene TRBV9, with TRBD2 as a possible D gene (6 bases). V was shortened by 2 bases and J by 6 bases, with 8 bases between the two germline ends. This CDR3 comprises 13 residues. Germline V gives CDR1 SGDLS, CDR2 YYNGEE. In nucleotides, the CDR3 is TGTGCCAGCAGCGTTTGGGGGGCCGGGGAGCTGTTTTTT. Its protein product is CASSVWGAGELFF.

The CDR3 is CASSPGLRNQPQHF. The CDR3, as DNA: TGTGCCAGTAGTCCCGGACTCAGAAATCAGCCCCAGCATTTT. The chain joins TRBV19 to TRBJ1-5; the D is unclear. The CDR3 runs 14 residues. In germline, CDR1 is LNHDA, CDR2 SQIVND (reference sequence). V lost 5 bases to trimming and J lost 4 bases, with 12 bases between them.

This sequence joins TRBV7-2 and TRBJ2-3; TRBD2 matches 9 bases. This CDR3 is built from 15 residues. Looked up from germline, CDR1 is SGHTA and CDR2 is FQGNSA. The V gene end was trimmed by 5 bases and the J gene end by 1 base; junction bases not matched to a gene: 4. The CDR3 nucleotides are TGTGCCAGCAGCCCCTGGACTAGCGGCACAGATACGCAGTATTTT. Protein product: CASSPWTSGTDTQYF.

This chain uses TRBV7-8 with TRBJ2-7; weak D call: TRBD1 (5 bases). Germline lookup yields CDR1 SGHVS and CDR2 FQNEAQ. The V end lost 5 bases, the J end lost 4 bases, and 18 bases lay between the germline ends. The CDR3 spans 15 residues. The CDR3 protein is CASSAGRQTRYEQYV. The CDR3 DNA sequence: TGTGCCAGCAGCGCAGGACGACAGACGAGGTACGAGCAGTACGTC.

This clone was observed once. The chain couples TRBV4-1 to TRBJ2-1; 10 nucleotides agree with TRBD2. The CDR3 has 16 residues. Germline trimming cut 0 bases from V and 5 bases from J; bases unmatched to any gene: 4. Germline V gene lookup returns CDR1 MGHRA and CDR2 YSYEKL. The CDR3 coding sequence is TGCGCCAGCAGCCAAGAGCGGAGCGGGGGGGACAATGAGCAGTTCTTC. The encoded protein is CASSQERSGGDNEQFF.

The V gene is TRBV5-1, the J gene TRBJ2-1, with 11 bases matching TRBD2. This CDR3 is 16 amino acids long. Germline V CDR1 and CDR2: SGHRS, YFSETQ. V was pared by 3 bases and J by 4 bases, with 6 bases of the junction left unmatched. This chain's CDR3 is CASSSTSGSIYNEQFF. DNA for the CDR3: TGCGCCAGCAGCTCCACTAGCGGGAGTATATACAATGAGCAGTTCTTC.

The rearrangement uses TRBV6-2 or TRBV6-3 and TRBJ1-2; tentative D call: TRBD1 (5 bases). Trimming removed 4 bases from V and 6 bases from J, with 21 bases in between. The CDR3 has 16 amino acids. Germline lookup yields CDR1 MNHEY and CDR2 SVGEGT. The CDR3 sequence: CASSSVGTPPGDGYTF. CDR3 coding DNA: TGTGCCAGCAGTTCGGTCGGGACTCCACCTGGGGATGGCTACACCTTC.

This clone was picked up one time. The chain links TRBV19 to TRBJ1-1; 7 positions agree with TRBD1. The CDR3 length is 13 residues. Trimming cost V 6 bases and J 4 bases; bases outside gene matches: 5. Per germline, CDR1 LNHDA and CDR2 SQIVND (reference sequence). CDR3 in amino acids: CASRLQGITEAFF. In nucleotides, the CDR3 is TGTGCCAGTAGGTTACAGGGGATCACTGAAGCTTTCTTT.

V and J are TRBV5-1 and TRBJ2-3; the D is unclear. Trimming cost V 4 bases and J 0 bases, with 9 bases left between them. The CDR3 is 14 amino acids. Per germline, CDR1 SGHRS and CDR2 YFSETQ. This CDR3 reads CASSVRGSTDTQYF. CDR3 in DNA: TGCGCCAGCAGCGTCCGCGGTAGCACAGATACGCAGTATTTT.

The V call is TRBV7-9, the J call TRBJ2-2; a possible D gene is TRBD1 (6 bases). The V gene's germline CDR1 is SEHNR and CDR2 FQNEAQ (reference sequence). The germline V and J ends were trimmed by 6 bases and 1 base, with 12 bases remaining between them. This CDR3 spans 15 amino acids. CDR3 amino acids: CASRRGDMNTGELFF. The CDR3 DNA reads as TGTGCCAGCAGAAGAGGGGACATGAACACCGGGGAGCTGTTTTTT.

The CDR3 sequence: CASSQDLLAASSYNEQFF. The CDR3 DNA sequence: TGCGCCAGCAGCCAAGACCTACTAGCGGCGAGCTCCTACAATGAGCAGTTCTTC. This chain uses TRBV4-3 with TRBJ2-1, with TRBD2 matching 8 bases. The CDR3 is made up of 18 amino acids. CDR1 LGHNA and CDR2 YSLEER come from the germline V gene. V lost 0 bases, J lost 0 bases, and 7 bases stayed unmatched.

V gene TRBV19 combines with J gene TRBJ1-5; D is perhaps TRBD1 (6 bases). CDR3 length: 16 amino acids. Between the trimmed V and J ends, which lost 6 bases and 3 bases, there was a span of 18 bases. Germline V lookup: CDR1 LNHDA, CDR2 SQIVND (reference sequence). CDR3 DNA: TGTGCCAGTAGCCATACGCGGACAGTAAACAATCAGCCCCAGCATTTT. It encodes CASSHTRTVNNQPQHF.

The chain recombines TRBV28 with TRBJ2-1, with 9 bases aligning to TRBD2. The J segment lost 5 bases and the V segment lost 4 bases, leaving 6 bases of the junction unmatched. Germline V gene data show CDR1 as MDHEN and CDR2 as SYDVKM. CDR3 size: 15 residues. CDR3: CASSSTSGGNNEQFF. The DNA for the CDR3 is TGTGCCAGCAGTTCGACTAGCGGAGGTAACAATGAGCAGTTCTTC.

This chain uses TRBV4-2 with TRBJ2-5; the match to TRBD2 covers 8 bases. This CDR3 has 15 amino acids. The germline V gene encodes CDR1 LGHNA and CDR2 YNFKEQ. J gave up 3 bases and V 3 bases, and 6 bases lay outside the gene matches. The CDR3, as DNA: TGTGCCAGCAGCCACCTGCCGGGACTAGAAGAGACCCAGTACTTC. Translation: CASSHLPGLEETQYF.

The rearrangement links TRBV6-2 or TRBV6-3 to TRBJ1-5; D ambiguous. The CDR3 covers 14 residues. Trimming removed 2 bases from V and 0 bases from J, with 5 bases in between. Germline-derived CDR1 and CDR2 are MNHEY and SVGEGT. CDR3 DNA sequence: TGTGCCAGCAGTTACGGGATTAGCAATCAGCCCCAGCATTTT. Translating gives CASSYGISNQPQHF.

The rearrangement uses TRBV5-1 and TRBJ2-3; TRBD1 aligns across 7 bases. The CDR3 length is 14 residues. Germline values: CDR1 SGHRS, CDR2 YFSETQ. J gave up 2 bases and V 4 bases, and 4 bases lay outside the gene matches. The CDR3 region has the DNA TGCGCCAGCAGCCGGACAGGTGACACAGATACGCAGTATTTT. Residues: CASSRTGDTDTQYF.

The chain couples TRBV5-1 to TRBJ2-2; 11 bases are a match to TRBD2. CDR3 size: 16 residues. Germline lookup yields CDR1 SGHRS and CDR2 YFSETQ. V lost 2 bases, J lost 7 bases, and 7 bases stayed unmatched. CDR3 DNA: TGCGCCAGCAGCTTACTAGCGGGGGTTCAAGGCGGGGAGCTGTTTTTT. Its translation: CASSLLAGVQGGELFF.

This clone was found once. V and J are TRBV19 and TRBJ1-1; maybe TRBD1 (6 bases). The germline V gene has CDR1 LNHDA and CDR2 SQIVND (reference sequence). Trimming cost V 5 bases and J 1 base, with 14 bases left between them. The CDR3 runs to 15 residues. Here the CDR3 DNA reads TGTGCCAGTAGTGAAGCGGGACAATGGAACACTGAAGCTTTCTTT. This encodes CASSEAGQWNTEAFF.